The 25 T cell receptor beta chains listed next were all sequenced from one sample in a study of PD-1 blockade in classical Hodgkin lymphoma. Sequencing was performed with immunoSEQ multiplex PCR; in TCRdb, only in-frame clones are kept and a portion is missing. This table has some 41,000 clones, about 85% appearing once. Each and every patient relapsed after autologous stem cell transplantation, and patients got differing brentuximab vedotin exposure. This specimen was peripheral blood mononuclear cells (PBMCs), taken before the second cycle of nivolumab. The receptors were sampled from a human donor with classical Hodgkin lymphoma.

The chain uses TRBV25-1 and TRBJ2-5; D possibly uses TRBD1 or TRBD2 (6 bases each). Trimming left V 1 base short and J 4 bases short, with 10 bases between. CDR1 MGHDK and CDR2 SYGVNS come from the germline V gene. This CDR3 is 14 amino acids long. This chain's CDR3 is CASSESRGGETQYF. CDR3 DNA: TGTGCCAGCAGTGAATCCAGGGGAGGAGAGACCCAGTACTTC.

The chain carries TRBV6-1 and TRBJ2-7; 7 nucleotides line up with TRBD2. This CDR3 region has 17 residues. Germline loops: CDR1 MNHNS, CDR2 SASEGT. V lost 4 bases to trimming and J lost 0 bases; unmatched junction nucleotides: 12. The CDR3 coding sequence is TGTGCCAGCAGTGGGGATGTAGGGCGGGGGAGCTCCTACGAGCAGTACTTC. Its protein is CASSGDVGRGSSYEQYF.

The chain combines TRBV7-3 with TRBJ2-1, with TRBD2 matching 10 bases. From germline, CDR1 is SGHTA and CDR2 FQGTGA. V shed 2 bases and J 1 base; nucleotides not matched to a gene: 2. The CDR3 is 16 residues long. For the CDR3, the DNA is TGTGCCAGCAGCTTATTAGCGGGGGGTTCCTACAATGAGCAGTTCTTC. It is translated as CASSLLAGGSYNEQFF.

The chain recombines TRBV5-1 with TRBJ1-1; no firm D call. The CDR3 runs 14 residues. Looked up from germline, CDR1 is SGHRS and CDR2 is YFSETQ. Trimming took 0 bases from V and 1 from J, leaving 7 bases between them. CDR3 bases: TGCGCCAGCAGCTTGGCCGGGAGGAACACTGAAGCTTTCTTT. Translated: CASSLAGRNTEAFF.

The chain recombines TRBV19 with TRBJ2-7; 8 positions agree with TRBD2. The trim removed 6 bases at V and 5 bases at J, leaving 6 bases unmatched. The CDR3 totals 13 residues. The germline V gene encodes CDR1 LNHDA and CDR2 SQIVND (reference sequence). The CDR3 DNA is TGTGCCAGTAGCCAGCGGGAGTATGACGAGCAGTACTTC. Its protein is CASSQREYDEQYF.

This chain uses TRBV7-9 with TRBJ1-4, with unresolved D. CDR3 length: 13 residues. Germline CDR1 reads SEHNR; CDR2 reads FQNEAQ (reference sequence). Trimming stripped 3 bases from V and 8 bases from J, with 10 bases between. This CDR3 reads CASSFQAGEKLFF. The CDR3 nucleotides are TGTGCCAGCAGCTTCCAGGCGGGGGAAAAACTGTTTTTT.

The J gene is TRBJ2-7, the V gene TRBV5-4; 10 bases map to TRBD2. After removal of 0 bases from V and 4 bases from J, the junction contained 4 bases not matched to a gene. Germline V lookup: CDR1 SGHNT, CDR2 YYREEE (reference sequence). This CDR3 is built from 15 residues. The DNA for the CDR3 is TGTGCCAGCAGCTTGGAGGCTAGCGGGGGTTACGAGCAGTACTTC. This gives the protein CASSLEASGGYEQYF. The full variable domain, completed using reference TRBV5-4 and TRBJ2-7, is ETGVTQSPTHLIKTRGQQVTLRCSSQSGHNTVSWYQQALGQGPQFIFQYYREEENGRGNFPPRFSGLQFPNYSSELNVNALELDDSALYLCASSLEASGGYEQYFGPGTRLTVT.

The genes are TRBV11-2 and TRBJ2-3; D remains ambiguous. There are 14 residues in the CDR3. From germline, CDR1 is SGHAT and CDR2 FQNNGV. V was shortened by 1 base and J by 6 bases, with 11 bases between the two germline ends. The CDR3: CASSLGLGRDTQYF. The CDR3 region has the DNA TGTGCCAGCAGCTTAGGTCTAGGTAGGGATACGCAGTATTTT. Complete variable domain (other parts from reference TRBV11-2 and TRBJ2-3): EAGVAQSPRYKIIEKRQSVAFWCNPISGHATLYWYQQILGQGPKLLIQFQNNGVVDDSQLPKDRFSAERLKGVDSTLKIQPAKLEDSAVYLCASSLGLGRDTQYFGPGTRLTVL.

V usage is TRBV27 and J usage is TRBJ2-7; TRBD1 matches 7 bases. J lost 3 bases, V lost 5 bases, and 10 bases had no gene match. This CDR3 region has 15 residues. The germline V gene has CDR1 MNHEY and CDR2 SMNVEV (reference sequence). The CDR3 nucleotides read TGTGCCAGCAGTCCAAACCTGGGACAGAACTACGAGCAGTACTTC. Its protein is CASSPNLGQNYEQYF.

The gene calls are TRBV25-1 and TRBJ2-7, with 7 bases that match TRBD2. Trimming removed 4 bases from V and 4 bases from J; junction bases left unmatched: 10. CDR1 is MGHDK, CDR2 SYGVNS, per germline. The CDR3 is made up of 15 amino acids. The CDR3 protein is CASSAQAGFPYEQYF. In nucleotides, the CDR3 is TGTGCCAGCAGTGCGCAAGCGGGATTCCCTTACGAGCAGTACTTC.

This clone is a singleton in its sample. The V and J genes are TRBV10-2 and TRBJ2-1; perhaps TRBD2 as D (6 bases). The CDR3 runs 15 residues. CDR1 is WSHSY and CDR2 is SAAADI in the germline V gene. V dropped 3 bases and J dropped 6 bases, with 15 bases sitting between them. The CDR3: CASSDWRGLANEQFF. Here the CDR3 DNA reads TGCGCCAGCAGTGACTGGCGGGGTCTCGCCAATGAGCAGTTCTTC.

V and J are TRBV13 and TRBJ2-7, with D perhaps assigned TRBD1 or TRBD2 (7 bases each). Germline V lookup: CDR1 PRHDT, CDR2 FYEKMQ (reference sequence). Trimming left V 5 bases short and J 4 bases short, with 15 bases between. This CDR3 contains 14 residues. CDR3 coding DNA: TGTGCCAGCAGCCAGGGGGGGAGGGCTTACGAGCAGTACTTC. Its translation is CASSQGGRAYEQYF.

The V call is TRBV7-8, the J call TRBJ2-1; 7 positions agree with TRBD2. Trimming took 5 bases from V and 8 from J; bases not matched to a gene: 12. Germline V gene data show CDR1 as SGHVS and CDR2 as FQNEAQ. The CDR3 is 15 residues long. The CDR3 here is CASSPNLADFDEQFF. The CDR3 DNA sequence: TGTGCCAGCAGCCCAAACCTAGCGGACTTCGATGAGCAGTTCTTC.

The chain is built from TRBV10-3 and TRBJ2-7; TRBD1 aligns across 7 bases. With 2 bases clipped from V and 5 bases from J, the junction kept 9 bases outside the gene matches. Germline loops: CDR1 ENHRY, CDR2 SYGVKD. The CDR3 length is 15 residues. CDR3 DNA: TGTGCCATCAGTGAGGTACAGGGGCGGAGGCACGAGCAGTACTTC. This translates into CAISEVQGRRHEQYF.

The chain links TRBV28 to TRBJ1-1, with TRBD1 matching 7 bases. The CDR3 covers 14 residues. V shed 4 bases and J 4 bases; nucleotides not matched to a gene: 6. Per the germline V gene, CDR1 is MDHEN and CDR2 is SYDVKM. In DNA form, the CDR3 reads TGTGCCAGCAGTTATACAGGGGTGGGCACTGAAGCTTTCTTT. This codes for CASSYTGVGTEAFF.

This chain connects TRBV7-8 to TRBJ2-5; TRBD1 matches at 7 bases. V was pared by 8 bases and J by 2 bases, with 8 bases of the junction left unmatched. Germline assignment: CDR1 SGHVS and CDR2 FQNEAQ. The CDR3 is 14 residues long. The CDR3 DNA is TGTGCCAGCCCCCCCCCGGGACAGCAAGAGACCCAGTACTTC. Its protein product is CASPPPGQQETQYF. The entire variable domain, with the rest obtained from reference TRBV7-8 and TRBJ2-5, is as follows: GAGVSQSPRYKVAKRGQDVALRCDPISGHVSLFWYQQALGQGPEFLTYFQNEAQLDKSGLPSDRFFAERPEGSVSTLKIQRTQQEDSAVYLCASPPPGQQETQYFGPGTRLLVL.

The CDR3 coding sequence is TGTGCCAGCAGTTGGACAGGGGGATACAATCAGCCCCAGCATTTT. Translation: CASSWTGGYNQPQHF. V gene TRBV6-1 combines with J gene TRBJ1-5; the match to TRBD1 covers 10 bases. CDR3 length: 15 amino acids. The V and J ends lost 5 bases and 3 bases, in that order; junction bases with no gene match: 4. CDR1 is MNHNS and CDR2 is SASEGT in the germline V gene.

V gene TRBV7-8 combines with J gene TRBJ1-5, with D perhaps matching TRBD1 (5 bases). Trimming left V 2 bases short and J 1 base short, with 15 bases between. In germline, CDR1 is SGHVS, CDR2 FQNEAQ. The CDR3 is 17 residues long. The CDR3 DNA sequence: TGTGCCAGCAGCTTATCGTTTGGGGCACGAAGCAATCAGCCCCAGCATTTT. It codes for CASSLSFGARSNQPQHF.

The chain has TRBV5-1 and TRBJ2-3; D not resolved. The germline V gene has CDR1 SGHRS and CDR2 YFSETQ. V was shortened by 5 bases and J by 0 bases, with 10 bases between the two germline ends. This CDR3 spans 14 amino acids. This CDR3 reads CASRSTISTDTQYF. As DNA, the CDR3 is TGCGCCAGCAGGAGTACCATTAGCACAGATACGCAGTATTTT. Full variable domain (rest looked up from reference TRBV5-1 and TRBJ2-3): KAGVTQTPRYLIKTRGQQVTLSCSPISGHRSVSWYQQTPGQGLQFLFEYFSETQRNKGNFPGRFSGRQFSNSRSEMNVSTLELGDSALYLCASRSTISTDTQYFGPGTRLTVL.

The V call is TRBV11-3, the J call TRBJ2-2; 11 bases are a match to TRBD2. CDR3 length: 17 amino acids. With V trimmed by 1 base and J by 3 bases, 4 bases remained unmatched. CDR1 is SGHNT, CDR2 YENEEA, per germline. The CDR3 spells CASSLASGRPYTGELFF. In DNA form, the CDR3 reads TGTGCCAGCAGCTTAGCTAGCGGGAGGCCATACACCGGGGAGCTGTTTTTT.

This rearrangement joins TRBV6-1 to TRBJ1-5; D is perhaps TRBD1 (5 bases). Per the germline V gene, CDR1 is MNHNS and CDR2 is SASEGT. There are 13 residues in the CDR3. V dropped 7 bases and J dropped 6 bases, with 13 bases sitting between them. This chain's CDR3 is CASNWAGGQPQHF. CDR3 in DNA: TGTGCCAGCAACTGGGCCGGGGGTCAGCCCCAGCATTTT.

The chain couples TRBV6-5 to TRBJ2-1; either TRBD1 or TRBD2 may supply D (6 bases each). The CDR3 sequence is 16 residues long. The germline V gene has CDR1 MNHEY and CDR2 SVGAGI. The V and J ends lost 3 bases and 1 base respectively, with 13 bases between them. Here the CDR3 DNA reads TGTGCCAGCAGTTATCGGGGGCGCTCATCCTACAATGAGCAGTTCTTC. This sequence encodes CASSYRGRSSYNEQFF.

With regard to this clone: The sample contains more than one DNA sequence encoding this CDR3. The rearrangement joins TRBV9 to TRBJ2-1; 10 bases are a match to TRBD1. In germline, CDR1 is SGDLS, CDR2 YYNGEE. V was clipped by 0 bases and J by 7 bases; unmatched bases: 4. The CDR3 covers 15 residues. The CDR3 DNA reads TGTGCCAGCAGCGTAGCGGGACAGGGGTGGAATGAGCAGTTCTTC. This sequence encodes CASSVAGQGWNEQFF.

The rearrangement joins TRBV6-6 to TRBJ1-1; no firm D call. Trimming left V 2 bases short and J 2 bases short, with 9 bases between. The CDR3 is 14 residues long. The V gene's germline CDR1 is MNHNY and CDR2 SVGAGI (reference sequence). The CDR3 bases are TGTGCCAGCAGTTACAGCAGTCATAACACTGAAGCTTTCTTT. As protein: CASSYSSHNTEAFF.

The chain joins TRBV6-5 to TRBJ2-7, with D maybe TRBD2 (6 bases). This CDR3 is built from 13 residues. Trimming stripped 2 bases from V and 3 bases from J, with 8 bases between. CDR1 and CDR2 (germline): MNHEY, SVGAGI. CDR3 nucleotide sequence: TGTGCCAGCAGTTACCGGGAGTTCTACGAGCAGTACTTC. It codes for CASSYREFYEQYF.